This T cell receptor (beta chain) comes out of a study of shared clonotypes between healthy human individuals. Study conclusions and caveats: In contrast to clonotypes shared by all four donors, non-shared clonotypes had lower generation probabilities.

The CDR3 runs 13 residues. The V gene's germline CDR1 is SGHAT and CDR2 FQDESV (reference sequence). Trimming shortened V by 1 base and J by 5 bases, and 8 bases separated the two germline ends. Remarks on this clone: Its target is unknown.

The data were produced by immunoSEQ multiplex PCR, yet TCRdb's version contains in-frame clones alone and is incomplete. The table has nearly 1,000,000 clones, over 75% seen once. Sequencing was done on a sample of memory CD4+ T cells sorted from blood. The subset is: CD45RA-negative fraction. This TCR derives from a man between 18 and 29 years old in good health. The rearrangement links TRBV11-1 to TRBJ2-5, with a possible D match to TRBD2 (5 bases). The CDR3, as DNA: TGTGCCAGCAGCTTAGGGACTCGGGAGACCCAGTACTTC. This translates into CASSLGTRETQYF.